This T cell receptor beta chain was profiled in a study of T cell responses to AZD1222 COVID-19 vaccine. Overall study: Second doses that came at about 4 or about 12 weeks were put together.

Clones were read by immunoSEQ multiplex PCR, and TCRdb kept only the in-frame ones, dropping some. The table lists approximately 180,000 clones, about 92% of them singletons. Study observations and caveats: Among the donors, most were white British and more were female, and clonal diversity was possibly underestimated. Targeting of unmutated variant regions was reportedly seen in nearly half of spike-specific TCRs.

Worth noting for this clone: Antigen specificity is unknown.

CDR1 is PRHDT and CDR2 is FYEKMQ in the germline V gene (reference sequence). This CDR3 contains 14 residues. The ends lost 4 bases at V and 2 bases at J; junction bases unmatched: 5. V gene TRBV13 combines with J gene TRBJ2-7; TRBD1 matches at 7 bases. The receptor's source is an adult in good health. The sample consisted of peripheral blood, taken on day 0 of AZD1222 vaccination. CDR3 sequence reads: CASSSPGQTYEQYF. The CDR3 bases are TGTGCCAGCAGCTCCCCGGGACAGACCTACGAGCAGTACTTC. Combining the CDR3 with reference TRBV13 and TRBJ2-7 gives the whole variable domain AAGVIQSPRHLIKEKRETATLKCYPIPRHDTVYWYQQGPGQDPQFLISFYEKMQSDKGSIPDRFSAQQFSDYHSELNMSSLELGDSALYFCASSSPGQTYEQYFGPGTRLTVT.